The T cell receptor (beta chain) under discussion was sequenced for a study of blood T cell repertoires in COVID-19. About the research overall: The United States, Italy and Spain supplied acute and convalescent COVID-19 samples. T cells, B-cell-depleted T cells, or PBMCs supplied cDNA or gDNA.

As handled by the study authors: Cell counts per sample came from amplifying reference gene primers. Profiled with immunoSEQ multiplex PCR; TCRdb holds only in-frame clones, not every one. That table is the source of V, J and clone size, and D and trimming were worked out from the DNA. The sample holds 220,000 or so clones, 75% to 90% seen once. Patients of the Seattle cohort, enrolled during active infection, were followed longitudinally. The germline V gene has CDR1 MNHEY and CDR2 SVGAGI. The CDR3 consists of 14 residues. Trimming took 2 bases from V and 2 from J, leaving 7 bases between them. The genes are TRBV6-5 and TRBJ1-5; D ambiguous. The origin of this receptor is an elderly woman with COVID-19, enrolled during active disease. The sample taken for sequencing was peripheral blood. CDR3 nucleotides: TGTGCCAGCAGTTACACTGCGGGCAATCAGCCCCAGCATTTT. Its translation is CASSYTAGNQPQHF.